This T cell receptor beta chain was sequenced for a study of blood T cell repertoires in COVID-19. Study-wide background: PBMCs, B-cell-depleted T cells, or T cells provided the cDNA or gDNA that made up the material.

Germline lookup yields CDR1 ENHRY and CDR2 SYGVKD. With 2 bases removed from V and 1 base from J, the gap between germline ends came to 8 bases. This CDR3 has 15 amino acids. TCRdb's copy holds only in-frame clones and misses some; the assay was immunoSEQ multiplex PCR. The sample yields 240,000 or so clones, 86% seen once. The source of this sequence is a man aged 55 to 70 with acute or convalescent COVID-19. The genes are TRBV10-3 and TRBJ2-2, with D perhaps TRBD1 (5 bases). Sequenced sample: peripheral blood. The CDR3 here is CAISENRLNTGELFF. For the CDR3, the DNA is TGTGCCATCAGTGAGAACAGGTTGAACACCGGGGAGCTGTTTTTT.